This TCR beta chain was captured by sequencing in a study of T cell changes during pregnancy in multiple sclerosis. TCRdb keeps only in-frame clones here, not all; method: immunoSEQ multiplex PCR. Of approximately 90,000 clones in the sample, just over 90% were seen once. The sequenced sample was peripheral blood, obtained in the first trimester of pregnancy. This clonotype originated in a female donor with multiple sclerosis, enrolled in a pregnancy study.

The CDR3 coding sequence is TGTGCCAGGCCTCGACAGGGGAGTTATGGCTACACCTTC. It translates to CARPRQGSYGYTF. The V call is TRBV19, the J call TRBJ1-2; TRBD1 agrees at 8 bases. The CDR3 consists of 13 residues. Germline V gene sequence: CDR1 LNHDA, CDR2 SQIVND (reference sequence). The V and J ends lost 9 bases and 5 bases, in that order; junction bases with no gene match: 8.